This TCR beta chain stems from a study of T cell changes during pregnancy in multiple sclerosis. Using immunoSEQ multiplex PCR, the repertoire was profiled, and TCRdb retains in-frame clones only, with some absent. Of some 31,000 clones listed, around nine tenths are singletons. Germline CDR1 is LGHNA and CDR2 is YSLEER. This CDR3 contains 14 residues. The trim removed 2 bases at V and 6 bases at J, leaving 4 bases unmatched. The chain couples TRBV4-3 to TRBJ1-2; TRBD1 aligns across 9 bases. Sequencing used CD8+ T cells from peripheral blood mononuclear cells, obtained before pregnancy. The source of this sequence is a female donor with multiple sclerosis, enrolled in a pregnancy study. The CDR3 DNA follows: TGCGCCAGCAGCCAACCGGGACAGGGCCATGGCTACACCTTC. Encoded protein: CASSQPGQGHGYTF.